Shown below are 30 T cell receptor beta chains from a single sample sequenced in a study of blood T cell repertoires in COVID-19. Repertoires were generated with immunoSEQ multiplex PCR, while TCRdb's copy carries only in-frame clones and drops some. Seen here are roughly 220,000 clones, 75% to 90% observed once, and the top ten hold around 3.5%. Sequences were obtained from PBMCs or T cells enriched from blood (not recorded which). Every receptor here comes from a middle-aged woman with acute COVID-19.

This clone was detected only a few times. The rearrangement links TRBV5-4 to TRBJ2-3; 10 nucleotides line up with TRBD2. CDR1 and CDR2 (germline): SGHNT, YYREEE (reference sequence). The CDR3 loop spans 15 amino acids. V was pared by 3 bases and J by 10 bases, with 11 bases of the junction left unmatched. In DNA form, the CDR3 reads TGTGCCAGCAGCTCGGGACTAGCGCAATCGTGGGCGCAGTATTTT. Translating it yields CASSSGLAQSWAQYF.

The CDR3 DNA is TGTGCCAGCAGCTTGGGTGGGACAGCCAGCGAGCAGTTCTTC. Residues: CASSLGGTASEQFF. V is TRBV5-8 and J is TRBJ2-1, with 7 nucleotides matching TRBD1. This CDR3 spans 14 amino acids. Germline V CDR1 and CDR2: SGHTS, YDEGEE. J lost 10 bases, V lost 0 bases, and 7 bases had no gene match.

The V and J genes are TRBV6-4 and TRBJ2-6; D unclear. The CDR3 loop spans 15 amino acids. Trimming shortened V by 2 bases and J by 0 bases, and 5 bases separated the two germline ends. Germline values: CDR1 MRHNA, CDR2 SNTAGT. DNA for the CDR3: TGTGCCAGCAGTGACGGGCTCTCTGGGGCCAACGTCCTGACTTTC. The encoded protein is CASSDGLSGANVLTF.

The gene calls are TRBV12-5 and TRBJ2-3, with TRBD2 identical over 11 bases. CDR3 length: 14 residues. The V segment lost 5 bases and the J segment 11 bases; nucleotides outside the gene matches: 9. Per germline, CDR1 LGHNT and CDR2 FRNRAP. CDR3 bases: TGTGCTAGTGGTCCAGGGGTGCTAGCGGGGGGGCAGTATTTT. It yields the protein CASGPGVLAGGQYF.

The V and J genes are TRBV9 and TRBJ2-1; TRBD2 is a possible D gene (5 bases). The V gene lost 3 bases and the J gene lost 3 bases, with 10 bases spanning the gap. Germline CDR1 reads SGDLS; CDR2 reads YYNGEE. The CDR3 loop spans 14 amino acids. This CDR3 is CASSGSRDYNEQFF. Here the CDR3 DNA reads TGTGCCAGCAGCGGATCCCGGGACTACAATGAGCAGTTCTTC.

The gene calls are TRBV5-1 and TRBJ1-2; 7 nucleotides match TRBD1. J was trimmed by 6 bases and V by 4 bases; bases with no gene match: 3. This CDR3 contains 12 residues. Germline assignment: CDR1 SGHRS and CDR2 YFSETQ. CDR3 bases: TGCGCCAGCAGCGTTACAGGGGATGGCTACACCTTC. Translated: CASSVTGDGYTF.

This clone was observed a few times. The V gene is TRBV27, the J gene TRBJ1-1; a possible D gene is TRBD1 (6 bases). V lost 6 bases, J lost 5 bases, and 19 bases lay in between. The germline V gene has CDR1 MNHEY and CDR2 SMNVEV (reference sequence). The CDR3 sequence is 15 residues long. The CDR3 loop is CASSHQGSIGTEAFF. CDR3 in DNA: TGTGCCAGCAGCCACCAGGGGTCTATAGGGACTGAAGCTTTCTTT.

This clone was seen once. The chain links TRBV11-3 to TRBJ2-2; 9 bases line up with TRBD2. The ends lost 3 bases at V and 4 bases at J; junction bases unmatched: 9. The CDR3 is 17 residues long. Per the germline V gene, CDR1 is SGHNT and CDR2 is YENEEA. The CDR3 DNA sequence: TGTGCCAGCAGCTTGGGAGCTAGCGGGGCCCTCACCGGGGAGCTGTTTTTT. It specifies CASSLGASGALTGELFF.

This rearrangement joins TRBV29-1 to TRBJ1-1; D is perhaps TRBD1 (5 bases). CDR3 size: 13 residues. Trimming stripped 4 bases from V and 4 bases from J, with 13 bases between. Germline lookup yields CDR1 SQVTM and CDR2 ANQGSEA. The CDR3: CSVGLGRGTEAFF. The CDR3 region has the DNA TGCAGCGTTGGTCTCGGGAGGGGCACTGAAGCTTTCTTT.

J is TRBJ1-1 and V is TRBV29-1, with a weak D call TRBD1 (6 bases). Looked up from germline, CDR1 is SQVTM and CDR2 is ANQGSEA. The V end lost 4 bases, the J end lost 8 bases, and 8 bases lay between the germline ends. The CDR3 loop spans 10 amino acids. CDR3 residues: CSVVGTEAFF. The DNA for the CDR3 is TGCAGCGTTGTAGGGACAGAAGCTTTCTTT.

The chain has TRBV30 and TRBJ1-1; TRBD1 is a possible D gene (6 bases). This CDR3 has 16 residues. Germline-derived CDR1 and CDR2 are GTSNPN and SVGIG (reference sequence). The V gene lost 1 base and the J gene lost 1 base, with 16 bases spanning the gap. The CDR3 reads CAWSGPRPRGNTEAFF. The DNA for the CDR3 is TGTGCCTGGAGTGGGCCCCGACCCAGGGGGAACACTGAAGCTTTCTTT.

This clone has only one observation. V usage is TRBV7-8 and J usage is TRBJ2-1; TRBD1 matches 7 bases. The CDR3 runs 14 residues. The J segment lost 7 bases and the V segment lost 1 base, leaving 4 bases of the junction unmatched. Per the germline V gene, CDR1 is SGHVS and CDR2 is FQNEAQ. The CDR3 DNA follows: TGTGCCAGCAGCTTAGATGCACAGGGGAATGAGCAGTTCTTC. Protein product: CASSLDAQGNEQFF.

This rearrangement joins TRBV19 to TRBJ1-2; D possibly corresponds to TRBD1 (5 bases). This CDR3 is 13 amino acids long. V was cut by 5 bases and J by 5 bases, with 12 bases left in between. CDR1 and CDR2 from the germline V gene are LNHDA and SQIVND (reference sequence). CDR3 coding DNA: TGTGCCAGTAGTGCTACAGGAGAATATGGCTACACCTTC. Protein sequence: CASSATGEYGYTF.

The chain has TRBV4-3 and TRBJ2-1, with 12 bases matching TRBD2. The CDR3 loop spans 15 amino acids. CDR1 LGHNA and CDR2 YSLEER come from the germline V gene. Unmatched junction bases numbered 5, after V lost 6 bases and J lost 5 bases. The chain's CDR3 is CASRPRLAGDNEQFF. CDR3 sequence (DNA): TGCGCCAGCAGGCCCCGACTAGCGGGGGACAATGAGCAGTTCTTC.

This clone is a singleton in its sample. The genes are TRBV4-1 and TRBJ1-2; 9 bases align to TRBD1. The V gene end was trimmed by 1 base and the J gene end by 4 bases; junction bases not matched to a gene: 19. The germline V gene encodes CDR1 MGHRA and CDR2 YSYEKL. This CDR3 spans 20 amino acids. CDR3 sequence reads: CASSQVRKLGQGLYRYGYTF. The CDR3 DNA follows: TGCGCCAGCAGCCAAGTCCGTAAGTTGGGACAGGGCCTCTACCGCTATGGCTACACCTTC.

The genes are TRBV19 and TRBJ1-5; 8 bases map to TRBD1. The CDR3 has 14 amino acids. Unmatched junction bases numbered 5, after V lost 6 bases and J lost 4 bases. Germline CDR1 reads LNHDA; CDR2 reads SQIVND (reference sequence). The CDR3 region has the DNA TGTGCCAGTAGCCCCGGGACAGGAAATCAGCCCCAGCATTTT. It is translated as CASSPGTGNQPQHF.

This clone was recorded once. The chain couples TRBV27 to TRBJ1-1; 8 bases agree with TRBD1. Germline loops: CDR1 MNHEY, CDR2 SMNVEV (reference sequence). V shed 6 bases and J 7 bases; nucleotides not matched to a gene: 4. CDR3 length: 12 amino acids. In DNA, the CDR3 is TGTGCCAGCAGACGGGACAGGTTTGAAGCTTTCTTT. Encoded protein: CASRRDRFEAFF.

This clone was found once. V is TRBV29-1 and J is TRBJ2-7, with D perhaps matching TRBD1 (6 bases). The CDR3 has 17 amino acids. Germline lookup yields CDR1 SQVTM and CDR2 ANQGSEA. Trimming cost V 0 bases and J 0 bases, with 18 bases left between them. CDR3 in amino acids: CSVEEGVGASSSYEQYF. In DNA form, the CDR3 reads TGCAGCGTTGAAGAGGGAGTGGGGGCCTCGAGCTCCTACGAGCAGTACTTC.

This sequence joins TRBV14 and TRBJ1-6; TRBD1 is a possible D gene (6 bases). This CDR3 is built from 16 residues. V was pared by 1 base and J by 7 bases, with 14 bases between. Germline V lookup: CDR1 SGHDN, CDR2 FVKESK. CDR3 sequence: CASSQGAGTPNSPLHF. The CDR3 DNA sequence: TGTGCCAGCAGCCAAGGGGCCGGGACACCCAATTCACCCCTCCACTTT.

The table lists this clone with a few counts. The chain employs TRBV7-8 and TRBJ1-5; TRBD1 aligns across 7 bases. Germline V gene data show CDR1 as SGHVS and CDR2 as FQNEAQ. This CDR3 has 16 amino acids. J lost 3 bases, V lost 5 bases, and 10 bases had no gene match. The CDR3 DNA is TGTGCCAGCAGCAAGGGGGCAGGGCGATACAATCAGCCCCAGCATTTT. It yields the protein CASSKGAGRYNQPQHF.

The rearrangement links TRBV10-1 to TRBJ1-5; weak D call: TRBD1 (6 bases). Germline values: CDR1 WNHNN, CDR2 SYGVQD (reference sequence). The CDR3 spans 18 residues. Trimming removed 1 base at V and 0 bases at J, with 16 bases between. CDR3 bases: TGCGCCAGCAGTGAGTGGAAGGACAGACCTTATAGCAATCAGCCCCAGCATTTT. As protein: CASSEWKDRPYSNQPQHF.

This clone occurred many times. CDR3 sequence: CASGDRAGEQYV. The CDR3 coding sequence is TGTGCCAGTGGGGACAGGGCAGGCGAGCAGTACGTC. The V gene is TRBV19, the J gene TRBJ2-7; 9 bases are a match to TRBD1. CDR3 size: 12 residues. The germline CDR1 and CDR2 sequences are LNHDA and SQIVND (reference sequence). J lost 6 bases, V lost 8 bases, and 5 bases had no gene match.

Here the CDR3 DNA reads TGTGCCAGCAGTGTAGCGGGGGGGTCGGATGAGCAGTTCTTC. This translates into CASSVAGGSDEQFF. The chain couples TRBV25-1 to TRBJ2-1; TRBD2 aligns across 11 bases. Germline CDR1 MGHDK, CDR2 SYGVNS. CDR3 length equals 14 residues. V was clipped by 4 bases and J by 8 bases; unmatched bases: 4. The variable domain in full, completed from reference TRBV25-1 and TRBJ2-1, reads EADIYQTPRYLVIGTGKKITLECSQTMGHDKMYWYQQDPGMELHLIHYSYGVNSTEKGDLSSESTVSRIRTEHFPLTLESARPSHTSQYLCASSVAGGSDEQFFGPGTRLTVL.

This clone has a single count. J is TRBJ1-3 and V is TRBV30; D ambiguous. V lost 6 bases to trimming and J lost 2 bases, with 11 bases between them. The CDR3 totals 13 residues. Germline CDR1 is GTSNPN and CDR2 is SVGIG (reference sequence). The CDR3 sequence is CACPTDTGNTIYF. The CDR3 DNA reads as TGTGCCTGTCCAACTGACACTGGAAACACCATATATTTT.

The J gene is TRBJ1-1, the V gene TRBV2, with D unresolved. The CDR3 consists of 12 residues. CDR1 SNHLY and CDR2 FYNNEI come from the germline V gene. V was trimmed by 7 bases and J by 6 bases, leaving 12 bases between them. CDR3 nucleotide sequence: TGTGCCAGCAAATGGGGAGGGCCTGAAGCTTTCTTT. Amino acids: CASKWGGPEAFF.

The V gene is TRBV9, the J gene TRBJ2-7, with D hard to call. This CDR3 spans 15 amino acids. CDR1 is SGDLS and CDR2 is YYNGEE in the germline V gene. Trimming shortened V by 0 bases and J by 2 bases, and 12 bases separated the two germline ends. Here the CDR3 DNA reads TGTGCCAGCAGCGTAGCTTTTGGGCCGCCCTACGAGCAGTACTTC. It translates to CASSVAFGPPYEQYF.

The chain recombines TRBV5-1 with TRBJ1-1, with a tentative D call TRBD1 (6 bases). V lost 3 bases and J 0 bases, leaving 12 bases between the germline ends. CDR1 is SGHRS, CDR2 YFSETQ, per germline. The CDR3 sequence is 15 residues long. CDR3 DNA: TGCGCCAGCAGCTCTACGGACAGCTTGAACACTGAAGCTTTCTTT. Amino acids: CASSSTDSLNTEAFF.

The chain joins TRBV7-9 to TRBJ1-2; D is possibly TRBD1 (5 bases). V was clipped by 4 bases and J by 0 bases, with 12 bases between them. Looked up from germline, CDR1 is SEHNR and CDR2 is FQNEAQ (reference sequence). The CDR3 has 15 residues. The CDR3 loop is CASSWQGVSNYGYTF. The CDR3 DNA reads TGTGCCAGCAGCTGGCAGGGTGTTTCTAACTATGGCTACACCTTC.

The genes are TRBV10-2 and TRBJ1-2; no clear D. With 0 bases removed from V and 5 bases from J, the gap between germline ends came to 13 bases. The CDR3 spans 15 residues. Per germline, CDR1 WSHSY and CDR2 SAAADI. As DNA, the CDR3 is TGCGCCAGCAGTGAGTCGATAGCCAGACGATATGGCTACACCTTC. This translates into CASSESIARRYGYTF.

The J gene is TRBJ2-5, the V gene TRBV19; possibly TRBD1 for D (5 bases). From germline, CDR1 is LNHDA and CDR2 SQIVND (reference sequence). Trimming removed 4 bases at V and 3 bases at J, with 9 bases between. CDR3 length: 13 amino acids. CDR3 nucleotides: TGTGCCAGTAGTAAGGGGCATGAAGAGACCCAGTACTTC. This translates into CASSKGHEETQYF.